A single sample is the source of the 20 T cell receptor beta chains below, sequenced in a study of T-cell reconstitution after alpha-beta-depleted transplantation in children (TCRdb year 2016). What this sample's treatment or condition label stands for: allogeneic hematopoietic cell transplantation with graft depleted of TCRalphabeta T cells and CD19 B cells. The method behind the library was PCR. This sample was sequenced with an Illumina HiSeq 2500. To normalize quantification of the TCRbeta repertoire, the TCR libraries were built with molecular barcoding that relied on unique molecular identifiers. TCRdb reworked the public reads: Q25 trimming with fastp, MiXCR clone assembly, productive beta chains retained. Every CDR3 protein is listed once, alongside the most common genes and DNA of its rows. Present in this sample are almost 600,000 distinct CDR3 sequences, more than 20% of which were seen just once. The top ten clonotypes cover less than 40% of the sample.

The source was PBMCs, collected before TCRalphabeta/CD19-depleted stem cell transplant. These receptors were taken from a boy under two years old with Wiskott-Aldrich syndrome, due to receive a stem cell transplant.

The J gene is TRBJ2-7, the V gene TRBV3-1; no firm D call. V lost 4 bases, J lost 6 bases, and 16 bases lay in between. This CDR3 contains 14 residues. Germline V CDR1 and CDR2: LGHDT, YNNKEL (reference sequence). The CDR3 DNA is TGTGCCAGCAGCCCCGTTCAAGGACGTGCCGAGCAGTACTTC. It codes for CASSPVQGRAEQYF.

This clonotype was recorded at least ten times. The CDR3 bases are TGTGCCAGCTCACCACGAGACAGCTCCTACGAGCAGTACTTC. Its translation is CASSPRDSSYEQYF. V and J are TRBV18 and TRBJ2-7; perhaps TRBD1 as D (5 bases). Looked up from germline, CDR1 is KGHSH and CDR2 is LQKENI. The CDR3 loop spans 14 amino acids. Trimming removed 1 base from V and 0 bases from J, with 7 bases in between.

CDR3 in amino acids: CASGRTMSETQYF. CDR3 coding DNA: TGTGCCAGCGGCAGGACTATGTCGGAGACCCAGTACTTC. The rearrangement uses TRBV7-8 and TRBJ2-5; D is perhaps TRBD2 (6 bases). Germline V CDR1 and CDR2: SGHVS, FQNEAQ. The CDR3 is 13 residues long. Trimming left V 8 bases short and J 5 bases short, with 15 bases between.

In this sample, this clonotype turned up many times. The V gene is TRBV7-8, the J gene TRBJ1-5; D remains ambiguous. The CDR3 is 14 amino acids. Germline V gene sequence: CDR1 SGHVS, CDR2 FQNEAQ. V lost 2 bases and J 1 base, leaving 6 bases between the germline ends. The CDR3 loop reads CASSLKGSNQPQHF. CDR3 DNA sequence: TGTGCCAGCAGCTTAAAAGGGAGCAATCAGCCCCAGCATTTT.

The sample holds a few counts of this clonotype. The chain recombines TRBV20-1 with TRBJ2-7; D may be TRBD2 (6 bases). The V gene's germline CDR1 is DFQATT and CDR2 SNEGSKA (reference sequence). The CDR3 extends over 15 amino acids. V lost 3 bases and J lost 8, with 23 bases in between. The CDR3 sequence: CSASSETGVTFKQYF. The CDR3 DNA reads as TGCAGTGCTAGTTCTGAAACGGGGGTTACCTTCAAGCAGTACTTC.

This clonotype has only a few counts. This chain uses TRBV5-1 with TRBJ1-2, with D perhaps matching TRBD1 (5 bases). The V end lost 7 bases, the J end lost 7 bases, and 23 bases lay between the germline ends. The CDR3 contains 15 residues. Per the germline V gene, CDR1 is SGHRS and CDR2 is YFSETQ. CDR3 DNA: TGCGCCAGCGGGTCAGGGAAGCAGGGAATCGGTGGCTACACCTTC. It specifies CASGSGKQGIGGYTF.

The rearrangement uses TRBV4-1 and TRBJ1-3; D might be TRBD1 (5 bases). CDR1 is MGHRA, CDR2 YSYEKL, per germline. The CDR3 runs to 13 residues. Trimming took 2 bases from V and 3 from J, leaving 5 bases between them. The CDR3, as DNA: TGCGCCAGCAGCCAACAGGGTGGAAACACCATATATTTT. This translates into CASSQQGGNTIYF.

This clonotype was found a few times. The genes are TRBV5-1 and TRBJ2-7, with 8 bases that match TRBD1. The CDR3 contains 14 residues. The germline gives CDR1 SGHRS, CDR2 YFSETQ. J gave up 5 bases and V 2 bases, and 6 bases lay outside the gene matches. The CDR3 DNA reads as TGCGCCAGCAGCTTACGAGGACAGGGCCACGAGCAGTACTTC. This gives the protein CASSLRGQGHEQYF.

The genes are TRBV3-1 and TRBJ2-7, with 9 bases lining up with TRBD2. The CDR3 length is 16 residues. Germline V gene lookup returns CDR1 LGHDT and CDR2 YNNKEL (reference sequence). Unmatched junction bases numbered 11, after V lost 5 bases and J lost 3 bases. The DNA of the CDR3 is TGTGCCAGCAGCGCCCGGGTAGCGGGAGCTCACTACGAGCAGTACTTC. This sequence encodes CASSARVAGAHYEQYF.

The rearrangement uses TRBV20-1 and TRBJ2-7; TRBD1 agrees at 7 bases. J lost 3 bases, V lost 3 bases, and 5 bases had no gene match. The length of the CDR3 is 13 residues. Germline V CDR1 and CDR2: DFQATT, SNEGSKA (reference sequence). The CDR3 DNA reads TGCAGTGCTAGGGGCAGGACAGGCTACGAGCAGTACTTC. This encodes CSARGRTGYEQYF.

This clonotype was recorded a few times. This chain uses TRBV5-1 with TRBJ2-3, with TRBD1 matching over 10 bases. The CDR3 covers 14 residues. After removal of 4 bases from V and 4 bases from J, the junction contained 3 bases not matched to a gene. The germline gives CDR1 SGHRS, CDR2 YFSETQ. The CDR3 protein is CASSHGQGADTQYF. For the CDR3, the DNA is TGCGCCAGCAGCCACGGACAGGGGGCAGATACGCAGTATTTT.

This clonotype was counted between two and nine times. A junction boundary mismatches the germline segment, possibly from a read error. The rearrangement joins TRBV29-1 to TRBJ2-1; D not certain. There are 8 residues in the CDR3. Germline CDR1 SQVTM, CDR2 ANQGSEA. The CDR3 here is CSVEPGEF. The CDR3 nucleotides read TGCAGCGTTGAGCCCGGTGAGTTC.

V gene TRBV18 combines with J gene TRBJ2-7; TRBD2 matches at 7 bases. The CDR3 is 15 residues long. Germline values: CDR1 KGHSH, CDR2 LQKENI. V lost 6 bases, J lost 7 bases, and 15 bases stayed unmatched. CDR3: CASSRLPSGGREQYF. The CDR3, as DNA: TGTGCCAGCTCCCGGCTCCCTAGCGGAGGGCGGGAGCAGTACTTC. The whole variable domain, filled in from reference TRBV18 and TRBJ2-7, reads NAGVMQNPRHLVRRRGQEARLRCSPMKGHSHVYWYRQLPEEGLKFMVYLQKENIIDESGMPKERFSAEFPKEGPSILRIQQVVRGDSAAYFCASSRLPSGGREQYFGPGTRLTVT.

This rearrangement joins TRBV27 to TRBJ2-7; 13 bases match TRBD2. The CDR3 covers 15 residues. The trim removed 7 bases at V and 1 base at J, leaving 4 bases unmatched. The germline V gene encodes CDR1 MNHEY and CDR2 SMNVEV (reference sequence). The CDR3 DNA reads TGTGCCAGCACCAAGGGACTAGCGGGATCCTACGAGCAGTACTTC. It translates to CASTKGLAGSYEQYF.

This clonotype was picked up a small number of times. The DNA for the CDR3 is TGTGCCAGCAACACTCAAGGGACAGGGAGCATTCAGTACTTC. Its translation: CASNTQGTGSIQYF. The chain has TRBV6-2 or TRBV6-3 and TRBJ2-4; TRBD1 aligns across 9 bases. The CDR3 consists of 14 residues. The V segment lost 7 bases and the J segment 9 bases; nucleotides outside the gene matches: 10. Germline V CDR1 and CDR2: MNHEY, SVGEGT.

For the CDR3, the DNA is TGTGCCAGCAAGCCCAGGGGGACATCCTACGAGCAGTACTTC. Its translation: CASKPRGTSYEQYF. The chain combines TRBV7-2 with TRBJ2-7, with 7 nucleotides matching TRBD1. Trimming removed 7 bases from V and 1 base from J; junction bases left unmatched: 7. Looked up from germline, CDR1 is SGHTA and CDR2 is FQGNSA. This CDR3 has 14 residues. Using reference TRBV7-2 and TRBJ2-7 for the parts outside the CDR3, the full variable domain is GAGVSQSPSNKVTEKGKDVELRCDPISGHTALYWYRQSLGQGLEFLIYFQGNSAPDKSGLPSDRFSAERTGGSVSTLTIQRTQQEDSAVYLCASKPRGTSYEQYFGPGTRLTVT.

This clonotype has more than one count but fewer than ten. The CDR3 loop reads CATSRRPQGSSGDTQYF. As DNA, the CDR3 is TGTGCCACCAGCAGAAGGCCCCAGGGAAGTTCGGGAGATACGCAGTATTTT. The rearrangement joins TRBV15 to TRBJ2-3; possible D gene TRBD1, 5 bases. Germline assignment: CDR1 LNHNV and CDR2 YYDKDF (reference sequence). V was clipped by 2 bases and J by 5 bases, with 20 bases between them. This CDR3 has 17 amino acids.

The chain is built from TRBV5-5 and TRBJ1-4, with D maybe TRBD1 (5 bases). The CDR3 sequence is 15 residues long. The germline CDR1 and CDR2 sequences are SGHKS and YYEKEE (reference sequence). V lost 1 base and J lost 5, with 12 bases in between. The CDR3 here is CASSLYLQGNEKLFF. The CDR3 nucleotides read TGTGCCAGCAGCTTGTATCTCCAGGGAAATGAAAAACTGTTTTTT.

The chain combines TRBV3-1 with TRBJ2-3, with 9 bases matching TRBD2. There are 18 residues in the CDR3. CDR1 and CDR2 (germline): LGHDT, YNNKEL (reference sequence). The J segment lost 2 bases and the V segment lost 0 bases, leaving 9 bases of the junction unmatched. The CDR3 here is CASSQDGLSSGITDTQYF. The DNA of the CDR3 is TGTGCCAGCAGCCAAGACGGCCTGTCTAGCGGGATCACAGATACGCAGTATTTT.

This clonotype was observed a few times. This chain connects TRBV5-1 to TRBJ2-1; D may be TRBD1 (6 bases). V was trimmed by 6 bases and J by 6 bases, leaving 19 bases between them. The CDR3 contains 15 residues. Per germline, CDR1 SGHRS and CDR2 YFSETQ. This CDR3 is CASTLETGRINEQFF. CDR3 bases: TGCGCCAGCACCCTCGAGACAGGTAGAATCAATGAGCAGTTCTTC.